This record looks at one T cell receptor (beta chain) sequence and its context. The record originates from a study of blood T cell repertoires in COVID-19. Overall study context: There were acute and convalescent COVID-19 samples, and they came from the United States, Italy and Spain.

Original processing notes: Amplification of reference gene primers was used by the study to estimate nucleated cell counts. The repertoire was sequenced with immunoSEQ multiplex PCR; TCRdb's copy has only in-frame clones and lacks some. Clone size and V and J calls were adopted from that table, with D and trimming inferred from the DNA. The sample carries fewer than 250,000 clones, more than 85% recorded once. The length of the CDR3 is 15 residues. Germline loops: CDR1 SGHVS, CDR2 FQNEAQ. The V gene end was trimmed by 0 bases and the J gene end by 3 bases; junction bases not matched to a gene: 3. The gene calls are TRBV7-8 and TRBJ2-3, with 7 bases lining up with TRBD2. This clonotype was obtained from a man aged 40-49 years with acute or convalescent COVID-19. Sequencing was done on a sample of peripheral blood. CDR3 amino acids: CASSLAGGRTDTQYF. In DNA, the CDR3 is TGTGCCAGCAGCTTAGCGGGAGGGCGGACAGATACGCAGTATTTT.